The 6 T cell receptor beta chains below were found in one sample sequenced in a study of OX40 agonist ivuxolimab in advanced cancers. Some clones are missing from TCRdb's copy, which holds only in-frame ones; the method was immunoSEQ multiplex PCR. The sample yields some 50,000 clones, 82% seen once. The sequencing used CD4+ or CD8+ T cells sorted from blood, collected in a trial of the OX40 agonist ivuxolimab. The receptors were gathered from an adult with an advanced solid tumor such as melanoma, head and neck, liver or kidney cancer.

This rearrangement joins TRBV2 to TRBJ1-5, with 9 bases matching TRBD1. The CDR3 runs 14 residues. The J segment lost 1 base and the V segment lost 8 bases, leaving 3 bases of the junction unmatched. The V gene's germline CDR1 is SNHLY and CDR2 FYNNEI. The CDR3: CASQQGASNQPQHF. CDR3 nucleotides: TGTGCCAGCCAACAGGGGGCAAGCAATCAGCCCCAGCATTTT.

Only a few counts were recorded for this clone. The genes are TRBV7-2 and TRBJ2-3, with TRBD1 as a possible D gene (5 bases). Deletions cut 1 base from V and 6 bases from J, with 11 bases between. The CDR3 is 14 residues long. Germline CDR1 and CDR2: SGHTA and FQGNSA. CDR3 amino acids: CASSLVAGRDTQYF. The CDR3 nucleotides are TGTGCCAGCAGCTTAGTGGCAGGGCGGGATACGCAGTATTTT.

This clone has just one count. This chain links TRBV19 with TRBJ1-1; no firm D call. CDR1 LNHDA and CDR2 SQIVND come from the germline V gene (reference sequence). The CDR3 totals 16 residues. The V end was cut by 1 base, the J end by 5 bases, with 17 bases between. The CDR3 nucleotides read TGTGCCAGTAGTATAGGTAGGCGATCAAGACGGACTGAAGCTTTCTTT. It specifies CASSIGRRSRRTEAFF.

The CDR3 DNA is TGCGCCAGCAGCTTGGGTCTTACTAGCGGGGCCTACAATGAGCAGTTCTTC. Protein: CASSLGLTSGAYNEQFF. This sequence joins TRBV5-1 and TRBJ2-1; 10 nucleotides match TRBD2. The trim removed 0 bases at V and 2 bases at J, leaving 5 bases unmatched. The V gene's germline CDR1 is SGHRS and CDR2 YFSETQ. This CDR3 comprises 17 residues.

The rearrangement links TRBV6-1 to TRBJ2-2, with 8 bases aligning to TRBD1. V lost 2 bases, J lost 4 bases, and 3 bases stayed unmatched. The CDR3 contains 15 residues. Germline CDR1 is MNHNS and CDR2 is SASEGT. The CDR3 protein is CASSELTGATGELFF. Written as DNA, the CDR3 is TGTGCCAGCAGTGAATTGACAGGGGCCACCGGGGAGCTGTTTTTT.

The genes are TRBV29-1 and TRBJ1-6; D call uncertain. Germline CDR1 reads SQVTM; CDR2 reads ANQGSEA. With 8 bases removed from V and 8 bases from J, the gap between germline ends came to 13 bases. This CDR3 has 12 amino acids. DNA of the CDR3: TGCAGCACCGGAGTCAAGGATTCACCCCTCCACTTT. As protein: CSTGVKDSPLHF.